This T cell receptor beta chain stems from a study of T cells in women clearing cervical HPV infection. On this clone itself: The read terminates 3 residues before the CDR3 end, so the remaining end is supplied by the germline J gene.

The CDR3 is made up of 14 amino acids. The germline V gene encodes CDR1 KGHSH and CDR2 LQKENI. Here immunoSEQ multiplex PCR was the method, and the copy in TCRdb shows in-frame clones only, minus some. The sample is made up of about 14,000 clones, and the top ten hold less than 10% of it. Sequencing was carried out using blood buffy coat. This receptor was taken from a woman aged 18 to 75 with a cervical HPV16 infection that either progressed to CIN3+ or cleared (not recorded which). This rearrangement joins TRBV18 to TRBJ2-3; 7 bases fit TRBD2. The CDR3 here is CASSPPTLAETQYF. The sequenced part of the CDR3 DNA is TGTGCCAGCTCACCACCCACGCTAGCGGAGACG. Together with reference TRBV18 and TRBJ2-3, the CDR3 gives the full variable domain: NAGVMQNPRHLVRRRGQEARLRCSPMKGHSHVYWYRQLPEEGLKFMVYLQKENIIDESGMPKERFSAEFPKEGPSILRIQQVVRGDSAAYFCASSPPTLAETQYFGPGTRLTVL.